The clone carrying this T cell receptor beta chain was detected ten times or more. No antigen is known for it. The data are from a study of T-cell reconstitution after alpha-beta-depleted transplantation in children. The study's findings and limits: After transplant, at about two months, alpha-beta T cells were reportedly derived from several hundred expanded graft clones.

This CDR3 region has 12 residues. Germline V gene lookup returns CDR1 DFQATT and CDR2 SNEGSKA (reference sequence). It was with unique molecular identifiers that the TCRbeta library was prepared. In TCRdb, the PCR reads were re-called with MiXCR into one record per CDR3 protein. The sample shows about 500,000 distinct CDR3 sequences, over 9.5% of them seen only once. The clonotype was recovered from a female patient aged 2-15 years who had a stem cell transplant for aplastic anemia, so the T cells may come from the graft donor. The sequenced sample was PBMCs, mostly from graft donor cells, obtained 180 days after TCRalphabeta/CD19-depleted stem cell transplant. The chain is built from TRBV20-1 and TRBJ2-5, with 7 nucleotides matching TRBD2. CDR3 nucleotides: TGCAGCAGACTAGCCAACCAAGAGACCCAGTACTTC. Its translation is CSRLANQETQYF.